One and the same sample provided the 29 T cell receptor beta chains below, sequenced in a study of regulatory T cells in long-lasting Graves disease (dated by TCRdb to the early 2020s). According to the study, the label for this sample's time point signals: persistent/refractory GD, antithyroid drugs over 5 years with positive TRAb. RNA was extracted from PBMCs in TRIzol for both TCR sequencing and RNA sequencing. Library preparation employed multiplex PCR. The sequencer was an Illumina HiSeq 4000. CDR3 regions were amplified by Arm-PCR with iRepertoire HTBI primers to construct TCR beta libraries. TCRdb passed the public sequencing reads through fastp at Q25 and MiXCR, retaining productive beta sequences. Entries that share a CDR3 protein sequence are merged under the most common genes and DNA. This sample gives 350,000 to 450,000 distinct CDR3 sequences in total; 20% of them show up just once. The ten most abundant clones make up less than 25% of the sample.

This specimen consisted of peripheral blood mononuclear cells (PBMCs), obtained when the disease was refractory, from a patient treated with antithyroid drugs. These receptors were taken from a female donor with Graves disease.

The J gene is TRBJ2-5, the V gene TRBV7-6, with 8 bases identical to TRBD2. Germline V gene lookup returns CDR1 SGHVS and CDR2 FNYEAQ. V lost 5 bases to trimming and J lost 5 bases; unmatched junction nucleotides: 16. This CDR3 contains 17 residues. Here the CDR3 reads CASSPPEGLAAGETQYF. For the CDR3, the DNA is TGTGCCAGCAGCCCCCCTGAAGGACTAGCCGCGGGGGAGACCCAGTACTTC.

The chain combines TRBV28 with TRBJ2-3, with 7 bases identical to TRBD1. Germline V lookup: CDR1 MDHEN, CDR2 SYDVKM. V shed 5 bases, J shed 5 bases, and the junction held 13 bases outside the gene matches. CDR3 length: 16 amino acids. In DNA, the CDR3 is TGTGCCAGCAGTCCTAGGGGCTTAAACAGGGGAGATACGCAGTATTTT. Its translation is CASSPRGLNRGDTQYF.

The chain couples TRBV6-2 or TRBV6-3 to TRBJ1-1; the D is unclear. The CDR3 runs 17 residues. V shed 0 bases and J shed 1 base, with 15 bases lying between them. Germline loops: CDR1 MNHEY, CDR2 SVGEGT. The chain's CDR3 is CASSYSNKGLWNTEAFF. Written as DNA, the CDR3 is TGTGCCAGCAGTTACTCGAATAAGGGCCTGTGGAACACTGAAGCTTTCTTT.

Ten or more counts support this clonotype. J is TRBJ2-5 and V is TRBV28, with 7 bases matching TRBD2. V lost 3 bases and J lost 5; bases outside the gene matches: 12. This CDR3 is 16 amino acids long. Germline CDR1 MDHEN, CDR2 SYDVKM. The CDR3 is CASSLGGGGMLETQYF. The DNA of the CDR3 is TGTGCCAGCAGTTTGGGCGGCGGGGGTATGTTGGAGACCCAGTACTTC.

This clonotype was seen many times. The chain combines TRBV2 with TRBJ1-1; 7 nucleotides align to TRBD1. This CDR3 comprises 14 residues. The germline V gene has CDR1 SNHLY and CDR2 FYNNEI. V trimming: 2 bases; J trimming: 6 bases; junction bases outside the gene matches: 6. The CDR3 sequence: CASSELTGASEAFF. The CDR3 region has the DNA TGTGCCAGCAGTGAACTTACAGGGGCCTCTGAAGCTTTCTTT.

This clonotype was seen repeatedly, ten times or more. The V gene is TRBV20-1, the J gene TRBJ1-2; no clear D gene. The CDR3 loop spans 15 amino acids. Looked up from germline, CDR1 is DFQATT and CDR2 is SNEGSKA (reference sequence). Trimming shortened V by 3 bases and J by 2 bases, and 16 bases separated the two germline ends. CDR3 nucleotide sequence: TGCAGTGCTAGCCTCGAAGGGCGAATCAACTATGGCTACACCTTC. Protein: CSASLEGRINYGYTF.

This clonotype was counted between two and nine times. The rearrangement links TRBV2 to TRBJ1-3; TRBD1 aligns across 9 bases. Germline assignment: CDR1 SNHLY and CDR2 FYNNEI. The CDR3 has 15 amino acids. V lost 6 bases to trimming and J lost 1 base; unmatched junction nucleotides: 4. CDR3 DNA sequence: TGTGCCAGCAGACCGGGACAGGGATCTGGAAACACCATATATTTT. Its translation: CASRPGQGSGNTIYF.

This clonotype occurred many times. This sequence joins TRBV28 and TRBJ2-7; D gene unclear. CDR3 size: 14 residues. Germline V gene data show CDR1 as MDHEN and CDR2 as SYDVKM. V lost 5 bases, J lost 0 bases, and 11 bases lay in between. The DNA of the CDR3 is TGTGCCAGCAGTACATCCCCGGCCTCCTACGAGCAGTACTTC. It specifies CASSTSPASYEQYF.

This clonotype has a handful of counts. The chain has TRBV14 and TRBJ2-7; D might be TRBD2 (5 bases). There are 16 residues in the CDR3. The V gene lost 0 bases and the J gene lost 6 bases, with 18 bases spanning the gap. In germline, CDR1 is SGHDN, CDR2 FVKESK. The CDR3 protein is CASSQEGSALVSEQYF. The CDR3 bases are TGTGCCAGCAGCCAAGAGGGGTCCGCACTAGTCTCCGAGCAGTACTTC.

This clonotype was observed many times. V is TRBV28 and J is TRBJ2-5; D could derive from TRBD1 or TRBD2 (5 bases each). The CDR3 consists of 16 residues. V lost 3 bases and J lost 4, with 18 bases in between. Germline loops: CDR1 MDHEN, CDR2 SYDVKM. Written as DNA, the CDR3 is TGTGCCAGCAGTTTCCGGGGCGGCTTGCGATCAGAGACCCAGTACTTC. It is translated as CASSFRGGLRSETQYF.

This clonotype appeared many times. The chain carries TRBV27 and TRBJ2-7; D possibly corresponds to TRBD2 (5 bases). CDR3 size: 16 residues. CDR1 and CDR2 (germline): MNHEY, SMNVEV (reference sequence). The germline V and J ends were trimmed by 5 bases and 2 bases, with 19 bases remaining between them. DNA of the CDR3: TGTGCCAGCAGTCTTCGACGGGCCCCACTAGCCTACGAGCAGTACTTC. Translated, it gives CASSLRRAPLAYEQYF.

This clonotype was recorded at least ten times. The chain links TRBV20-1 to TRBJ2-7, with TRBD2 matching 13 bases. Germline CDR1 and CDR2: DFQATT and SNEGSKA (reference sequence). The V and J ends lost 6 bases and 3 bases, in that order; junction bases with no gene match: 5. The CDR3 spans 14 residues. CDR3 protein: CSANGLAGVYEQYF. CDR3 in DNA: TGCAGTGCGAACGGACTAGCGGGAGTCTACGAGCAGTACTTC.

This clonotype has a single count. This chain connects TRBV7-6 to TRBJ2-2, with D possibly matching TRBD1 (5 bases). V lost 1 base, J lost 5 bases, and 17 bases lay in between. There are 17 residues in the CDR3. Germline V gives CDR1 SGHVS, CDR2 FNYEAQ. DNA for the CDR3: TGTGCCAGCAGCTTAGGATCTGGGGCCTCTGGGACCGGGGAGCTGTTTTTT. Its translation is CASSLGSGASGTGELFF.

Ten or more counts support this clonotype. The chain recombines TRBV28 with TRBJ2-7, with 9 bases aligning to TRBD1. Germline V CDR1 and CDR2: MDHEN, SYDVKM. V lost 4 bases, J lost 4 bases, and 8 bases stayed unmatched. The CDR3 length is 15 residues. As DNA, the CDR3 is TGTGCCAGCAGTTACCCCTTACAGGGGGCTTACGAGCAGTACTTC. It yields the protein CASSYPLQGAYEQYF.

About this clonotype itself: One end of the junction varies from germline; a read error may be responsible. This sequence joins TRBV7-2 and TRBJ2-5; D remains unclear. The length of the CDR3 is 12 residues. Germline V gene lookup returns CDR1 SGHTA and CDR2 FQGNSA. Here the CDR3 DNA reads TGTGCCAGCAGCTCCTCCCAAGCGACCCAGTACTTC. Amino acid sequence: CASSSSQATQYF.

This clonotype was detected a few times. The CDR3 region has the DNA TGTGCCAGCAGGAGACCAGGGAGCTACAATGAGCAGTTCTTC. Protein: CASRRPGSYNEQFF. The chain employs TRBV6-1 and TRBJ2-1, with D perhaps TRBD1 or TRBD2 (5 bases each). V shed 6 bases and J shed 3 bases, with 12 bases lying between them. Germline V lookup: CDR1 MNHNS, CDR2 SASEGT. This CDR3 has 14 amino acids.

This clonotype was counted many times. This chain uses TRBV19 with TRBJ1-1; D perhaps matches TRBD1 (6 bases). CDR1 is LNHDA and CDR2 is SQIVND in the germline V gene (reference sequence). The CDR3 is made up of 16 amino acids. The germline V and J ends were trimmed by 6 bases and 1 base, with 18 bases remaining between them. The CDR3 protein is CASSLQGWGENTEAFF. In DNA, the CDR3 is TGTGCCAGTAGCTTACAGGGTTGGGGCGAGAACACTGAAGCTTTCTTT.

This clonotype was found many times. The chain couples TRBV20-1 to TRBJ1-1; D unresolved. The V gene lost 0 bases and the J gene lost 1 base, with 12 bases spanning the gap. The CDR3 runs 15 residues. Germline loops: CDR1 DFQATT, CDR2 SNEGSKA (reference sequence). The CDR3 is CSARDPATGNTEAFF. CDR3 sequence (DNA): TGCAGTGCTAGAGATCCGGCGACGGGGAACACTGAAGCTTTCTTT.

This clonotype was found a few times. The V gene is TRBV3-1, the J gene TRBJ2-7; D gene unclear. CDR3 length equals 14 residues. The V and J ends lost 3 bases and 1 base respectively, with 10 bases between them. Germline assignment: CDR1 LGHDT and CDR2 YNNKEL (reference sequence). The CDR3 sequence: CASSQTGPSYEQYF. The CDR3, as DNA: TGTGCCAGCAGCCAGACCGGGCCATCCTACGAGCAGTACTTC.

This clonotype was recorded at least ten times. The rearrangement joins TRBV7-9 to TRBJ2-7; D possibly corresponds to TRBD2 (5 bases). The CDR3 spans 12 residues. Germline CDR1 and CDR2: SEHNR and FQNEAQ (reference sequence). Deletions cut 8 bases from V and 3 bases from J, with 11 bases between. For the CDR3, the DNA is TGTGCCAGCGGACTCGCCGGCTACGAGCAGTACTTC. As protein: CASGLAGYEQYF.

The table lists this clonotype with a few counts. The rearrangement links TRBV18 to TRBJ2-7; maybe TRBD1 (6 bases). CDR3 length: 14 residues. Trimming stripped 1 base from V and 4 bases from J, with 11 bases between. The germline gives CDR1 KGHSH, CDR2 LQKENI. The CDR3 spells CASSPLGQSYEQYF. The CDR3, as DNA: TGTGCCAGCTCACCACTTGGACAGTCGTACGAGCAGTACTTC.

CDR3 amino acids: CASSQESGGTEFYEQYF. The CDR3 DNA is TGCGCCAGCAGCCAAGAAAGCGGAGGGACCGAGTTCTACGAGCAGTACTTC. The rearrangement links TRBV4-1 to TRBJ2-7; possible D gene TRBD2, 6 bases. Germline V gene data show CDR1 as MGHRA and CDR2 as YSYEKL. V was shortened by 0 bases and J by 3 bases, with 18 bases between the two germline ends. The CDR3 loop spans 17 amino acids.

This clonotype has a count of ten or more. The V and J genes are TRBV7-2 and TRBJ2-5; D may be TRBD1 (6 bases). This CDR3 contains 13 residues. Germline V gene data show CDR1 as SGHTA and CDR2 as FQGNSA. V lost 3 bases, J lost 3 bases, and 8 bases lay in between. The CDR3 nucleotides are TGTGCCAGCAGCTTCGCAGGGGAAGAGACCCAGTACTTC. Protein product: CASSFAGEETQYF.

This clonotype appeared many times. The J gene is TRBJ1-2, the V gene TRBV7-2, with unresolved D. V was cut by 4 bases and J by 1 base, with 7 bases left in between. This CDR3 region has 13 residues. Looked up from germline, CDR1 is SGHTA and CDR2 is FQGNSA. DNA for the CDR3: TGTGCCAGCAGCTATACAGATAACTATGGCTACACCTTC. Translated: CASSYTDNYGYTF.

The CDR3 is CASSQRQTGQGLGTGANVLTF. The CDR3 nucleotides read TGCGCCAGCAGCCAAAGGCAAACAGGACAGGGCCTGGGAACTGGGGCCAACGTCCTGACTTTC. The chain uses TRBV4-1 and TRBJ2-6; 8 bases match TRBD1. The trim removed 2 bases at V and 2 bases at J, leaving 17 bases unmatched. Per the germline V gene, CDR1 is MGHRA and CDR2 is YSYEKL. The CDR3 spans 21 residues.

The chain is built from TRBV19 and TRBJ2-2, with 7 nucleotides matching TRBD2. There are 15 residues in the CDR3. The V gene end was trimmed by 5 bases and the J gene end by 7 bases; junction bases not matched to a gene: 10. Germline V gene sequence: CDR1 LNHDA, CDR2 SQIVND (reference sequence). The CDR3 coding sequence is TGTGCCAGTAGTCTTTCCTACCGGGACTACGGGGAGCTGTTTTTT. This encodes CASSLSYRDYGELFF.

This clonotype has just a few counts. The rearrangement uses TRBV6-1 and TRBJ1-5; the match to TRBD1 covers 12 bases. CDR3 size: 16 residues. The V and J ends lost 5 bases and 4 bases, in that order; junction bases with no gene match: 6. Germline CDR1 MNHNS, CDR2 SASEGT. CDR3 bases: TGTGCCAGCAGTCCCCGGGACAGGGGGCCGAATCAGCCCCAGCATTTT. Its translation is CASSPRDRGPNQPQHF.

This clonotype has a handful of counts. The chain has TRBV5-1 and TRBJ2-7; D gene unclear. Germline V gene data show CDR1 as SGHRS and CDR2 as YFSETQ. CDR3 length: 14 amino acids. V was clipped by 0 bases and J by 4 bases, with 11 bases between them. The CDR3 protein is CASSLGYSGYEQYF. DNA of the CDR3: TGCGCCAGCAGCTTGGGTTATTCCGGGTACGAGCAGTACTTC.

The chain is built from TRBV11-1 and TRBJ2-3, with a tentative D call TRBD1 (6 bases). With 5 bases removed from V and 4 bases from J, the gap between germline ends came to 16 bases. The germline V gene has CDR1 SGHAT and CDR2 FQDESV (reference sequence). This CDR3 is built from 15 residues. CDR3: CASSTRQVLADTQYF. The DNA for the CDR3 is TGTGCCAGCAGCACCAGACAGGTCCTAGCAGATACGCAGTATTTT.